What follows are 25 T cell receptor beta chains derived from one specimen sequenced in a study of graft-versus-host responses after intestinal transplantation. Sequencing was performed with immunoSEQ multiplex PCR; in TCRdb, only in-frame clones are kept and a portion is missing. The sample carries approximately 92,000 clones, 75% to 95% recorded once. For these receptors, no antigen is known. This specimen consisted of unstimulated CD8+ T cells sorted from spleen or lymph node cells, obtained before intestinal transplant. These receptors came from a human donor who received an intestinal transplant.

V is TRBV13 and J is TRBJ1-3; D gene ambiguous. Trimming took 6 bases from V and 0 from J, leaving 9 bases between them. CDR1 and CDR2 (germline): PRHDT, FYEKMQ (reference sequence). The CDR3 consists of 14 residues. CDR3 DNA sequence: TGTGCCAGCAGACCTAAGGGCTCTGGAAACACCATATATTTT. This translates into CASRPKGSGNTIYF.

The rearrangement uses TRBV28 and TRBJ1-5; 10 nucleotides agree with TRBD1. The CDR3 totals 17 residues. CDR1 MDHEN and CDR2 SYDVKM come from the germline V gene. The junction had 9 bases not matched to a gene; V was cut back by 6 bases and J by 1 base. The CDR3 protein is CASSLPGQGLSNQPQHF. The CDR3 nucleotides read TGTGCCAGCAGCCTGCCGGGACAGGGGTTGAGCAATCAGCCCCAGCATTTT.

The DNA for the CDR3 is TGTGCCAGCAGTTCAGGGGGCAGTGGAAACACCATATATTTT. It translates to CASSSGGSGNTIYF. The rearrangement joins TRBV6-5 to TRBJ1-3; 8 bases line up with TRBD1. J was trimmed by 3 bases and V by 4 bases; bases with no gene match: 2. CDR3 length equals 14 residues. Germline V gives CDR1 MNHEY, CDR2 SVGAGI.

The V call is TRBV9, the J call TRBJ2-4; D uncertain. The germline V gene has CDR1 SGDLS and CDR2 YYNGEE. The germline V and J ends were trimmed by 3 bases and 8 bases, with 12 bases remaining between them. This CDR3 spans 13 amino acids. CDR3 nucleotides: TGTGCCAGCAGCGCCCCAACTGCGGACATTCAGTACTTC. Translated, it gives CASSAPTADIQYF. Drawing the rest from reference TRBV9 and TRBJ2-4, the complete variable domain is DSGVTQTPKHLITATGQRVTLRCSPRSGDLSVYWYQQSLDQGLQFLIQYYNGEERAKGNILERFSAQQFPDLHSELNLSSLELGDSALYFCASSAPTADIQYFGAGTRLSVL.

The V and J genes are TRBV6-1 and TRBJ2-7, with 10 bases aligning to TRBD2. There are 15 residues in the CDR3. CDR1 and CDR2 from the germline V gene are MNHNS and SASEGT. The ends lost 3 bases at V and 2 bases at J; junction bases unmatched: 4. CDR3 coding DNA: TGTGCCAGCAGTGAGGAGCTAGCGGGAGCCTACGAGCAGTACTTC. It is translated as CASSEELAGAYEQYF.

The chain has TRBV28 and TRBJ2-5, with 9 nucleotides matching TRBD2. The J segment lost 5 bases and the V segment lost 5 bases, leaving 9 bases of the junction unmatched. The germline V gene encodes CDR1 MDHEN and CDR2 SYDVKM. The CDR3 is 15 amino acids. CDR3 amino acids: CASSHEGLALETQYF. CDR3 nucleotide sequence: TGTGCCAGCAGTCATGAGGGACTAGCATTGGAGACCCAGTACTTC.

The rearrangement links TRBV9 to TRBJ2-3; 13 bases match TRBD2. This CDR3 is 15 amino acids long. Losses at the gene ends were 5 bases for V and 3 bases for J; bases not matched to a gene: 3. Looked up from germline, CDR1 is SGDLS and CDR2 is YYNGEE. The CDR3 bases are TGTGCCAGCAGACGGGGACTAGCGGGGACAGATACGCAGTATTTT. Amino acid sequence: CASRRGLAGTDTQYF.

CDR3 sequence (DNA): TGTGCCAGCAGCGTCTTAGCGGGGGCCTCCTACAATGAGCAGTTCTTC. Encoded protein: CASSVLAGASYNEQFF. The genes are TRBV9 and TRBJ2-1, with 9 positions matching TRBD2. V shed 2 bases, J shed 0 bases, and the junction held 3 bases outside the gene matches. CDR1 is SGDLS and CDR2 is YYNGEE in the germline V gene. The CDR3 consists of 16 residues.

The chain couples TRBV30 to TRBJ2-5; D uncertain. CDR3 length: 12 amino acids. Germline V gene sequence: CDR1 GTSNPN, CDR2 SVGIG (reference sequence). Trimming removed 3 bases at V and 1 base at J, with 6 bases between. CDR3 region: CAWRHLQETQYF. As DNA, the CDR3 is TGTGCCTGGAGACACCTCCAAGAGACCCAGTACTTC.

The chain employs TRBV7-9 and TRBJ2-2, with 7 positions matching TRBD1. The CDR3 runs to 15 residues. Germline V gives CDR1 SEHNR, CDR2 FQNEAQ (reference sequence). With 3 bases clipped from V and 2 bases from J, the junction kept 3 bases outside the gene matches. The CDR3 loop is CASSLWTGNTGELFF. Written as DNA, the CDR3 is TGTGCCAGCAGCTTGTGGACAGGAAACACCGGGGAGCTGTTTTTT.

The CDR3 loop reads CASRGEGGGNQPQHF. DNA of the CDR3: TGTGCCAGCAGAGGGGAGGGAGGAGGCAATCAGCCCCAGCATTTT. The genes are TRBV11-2 and TRBJ1-5, with D possibly matching TRBD1 (5 bases). Trimming removed 6 bases at V and 2 bases at J, with 14 bases between. Germline values: CDR1 SGHAT, CDR2 FQNNGV. This CDR3 comprises 15 residues.

This chain connects TRBV5-6 to TRBJ2-3; D remains unclear. CDR1 and CDR2 from the germline V gene are SGHDT and YYEEEE. The CDR3 contains 14 residues. Trimming shortened V by 0 bases and J by 2 bases, and 7 bases separated the two germline ends. CDR3 coding DNA: TGTGCCAGCAGCTTGGACAGTCTCACAGATACGCAGTATTTT. Protein: CASSLDSLTDTQYF.

This clone appeared a single time. This chain links TRBV4-1 with TRBJ2-1; TRBD2 matches 16 bases. CDR1 MGHRA and CDR2 YSYEKL come from the germline V gene. CDR3 length: 18 residues. V trimming: 3 bases; J trimming: 7 bases; junction bases outside the gene matches: 9. DNA of the CDR3: TGCGCCAGCAGCCAGGGACTAGCGGGGGGGCGATTGCGGAATGAGCAGTTCTTC. Translated: CASSQGLAGGRLRNEQFF.

The chain employs TRBV13 and TRBJ2-7, with TRBD1 matching 7 bases. The CDR3 has 15 residues. The J segment lost 12 bases and the V segment lost 4 bases, leaving 18 bases of the junction unmatched. The germline V gene has CDR1 PRHDT and CDR2 FYEKMQ (reference sequence). CDR3 bases: TGTGCCAGCAGCTCATGGGGACAGCCGGCGGTAAATCCGTACTTC. It codes for CASSSWGQPAVNPYF.

The chain employs TRBV29-1 and TRBJ1-1, with 8 positions matching TRBD1. V dropped 4 bases and J dropped 2; count of bases not matched to a gene: 6. The CDR3 totals 14 residues. The germline CDR1 and CDR2 sequences are SQVTM and ANQGSEA. This CDR3 is CSVVGTGPNTEAFF. The DNA for the CDR3 is TGCAGCGTTGTAGGGACAGGACCAAACACTGAAGCTTTCTTT.

Remarks on this clone: This sample also contains other DNA sequences that code for the same CDR3. The V gene is TRBV5-6, the J gene TRBJ2-7; D is perhaps TRBD2 (6 bases). V was clipped by 6 bases and J by 4 bases, with 11 bases between them. Per germline, CDR1 SGHDT and CDR2 YYEEEE. The CDR3 is made up of 12 amino acids. CDR3 protein: CASTLGGYEQYF. The CDR3 DNA reads TGTGCCAGCACTCTGGGGGGATACGAGCAGTACTTC.

CDR3 sequence: CAIGLRDNEQFF. In DNA form, the CDR3 reads TGTGCCATCGGCCTCCGGGACAATGAGCAGTTCTTC. The gene calls are TRBV27 and TRBJ2-1, with unresolved D. Germline loops: CDR1 MNHEY, CDR2 SMNVEV (reference sequence). The CDR3 has 12 residues. The V gene lost 10 bases and the J gene lost 5 bases, with 12 bases spanning the gap.

The chain combines TRBV27 with TRBJ2-1; D may be TRBD1 or TRBD2 (6 bases each). Trimming stripped 7 bases from V and 0 bases from J, with 28 bases between. CDR1 and CDR2 (germline): MNHEY, SMNVEV (reference sequence). This CDR3 has 20 residues. CDR3 in DNA: TGTGCCAGCACCGACAATCCGGGGGACATCCCACCCCGCTCCTACAATGAGCAGTTCTTC. It yields the protein CASTDNPGDIPPRSYNEQFF.

This chain uses TRBV29-1 with TRBJ2-7, with 7 positions matching TRBD2. The CDR3 is 15 amino acids. The V gene's germline CDR1 is SQVTM and CDR2 ANQGSEA. V trimming: 6 bases; J trimming: 5 bases; junction bases outside the gene matches: 16. The CDR3, as DNA: TGCAGCGTGGCCCCCGTGGGAGGGAGTTTCAACGAGCAGTACTTC. As protein: CSVAPVGGSFNEQYF.

The V call is TRBV2, the J call TRBJ1-1; the D gene is possibly TRBD1 (6 bases). V lost 4 bases to trimming and J lost 1 base, with 16 bases between them. This CDR3 comprises 16 residues. Germline-derived CDR1 and CDR2 are SNHLY and FYNNEI. The CDR3 loop is CASSVDRSLTNTEAFF. In nucleotides, the CDR3 is TGTGCCAGCAGTGTAGACAGGAGCCTAACGAACACTGAAGCTTTCTTT.

This chain uses TRBV6-1 with TRBJ1-2, with 8 bases identical to TRBD1. The CDR3 sequence is 12 residues long. Trimming cost V 8 bases and J 6 bases; bases outside gene matches: 5. CDR1 and CDR2 from the germline V gene are MNHNS and SASEGT. The CDR3 DNA follows: TGTGCCAGCCTTGGACAGGGAGATGGCTACACCTTC. Its translation is CASLGQGDGYTF.

The rearrangement uses TRBV4-1 and TRBJ1-6, with 9 bases fitting TRBD1. CDR3 length: 14 residues. Germline CDR1 and CDR2: MGHRA and YSYEKL. V trimming: 9 bases; J trimming: 6 bases; junction bases outside the gene matches: 6. The CDR3 bases are TGCGCCAGTACAGGGGGCGCTTTTAATTCACCCCTCCACTTT. Residues: CASTGGAFNSPLHF.

The rearrangement uses TRBV11-3 and TRBJ2-1; 7 bases map to TRBD1. Germline V gene lookup returns CDR1 SGHNT and CDR2 YENEEA. The CDR3 totals 13 residues. The ends lost 4 bases at V and 7 bases at J; junction bases unmatched: 4. The CDR3 DNA sequence: TGTGCCAGCAGCTACCGGGGACAGAATGAGCAGTTCTTC. It codes for CASSYRGQNEQFF.

This sequence joins TRBV6-1 and TRBJ1-6, with 8 bases that match TRBD1. The V gene's germline CDR1 is MNHNS and CDR2 SASEGT. The CDR3 runs to 14 residues. The trim removed 4 bases at V and 7 bases at J, leaving 3 bases unmatched. The CDR3 protein is CASSAGTGNSPLHF. Here the CDR3 DNA reads TGTGCCAGCAGTGCCGGGACAGGCAATTCACCCCTCCACTTT.

J is TRBJ2-1 and V is TRBV27; D gene uncertain. The germline V gene encodes CDR1 MNHEY and CDR2 SMNVEV (reference sequence). The V gene lost 4 bases and the J gene lost 7 bases, with 17 bases spanning the gap. This CDR3 is 15 amino acids long. The CDR3 sequence: CASSSSVTRLNEQFF. CDR3 DNA: TGTGCCAGCAGTTCCTCCGTCACACGATTAAATGAGCAGTTCTTC.